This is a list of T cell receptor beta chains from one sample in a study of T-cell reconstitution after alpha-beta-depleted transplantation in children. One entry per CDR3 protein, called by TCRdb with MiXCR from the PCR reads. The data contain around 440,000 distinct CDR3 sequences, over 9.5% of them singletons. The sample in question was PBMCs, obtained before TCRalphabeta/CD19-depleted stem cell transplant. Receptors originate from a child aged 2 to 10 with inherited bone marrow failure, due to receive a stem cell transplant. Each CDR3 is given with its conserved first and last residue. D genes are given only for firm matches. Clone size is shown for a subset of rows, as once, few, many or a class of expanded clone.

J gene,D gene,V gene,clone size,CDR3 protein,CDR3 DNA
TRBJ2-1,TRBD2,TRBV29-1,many,CSVEGGYNEQFF,TGCAGCGTTGAGGGGGGGTACAATGAGCAGTTCTTC
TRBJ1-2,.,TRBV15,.,CATGQGGIYGYTF,TGTGCCACCGGGCAGGGAGGAATCTATGGCTACACCTTC
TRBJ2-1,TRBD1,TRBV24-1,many,CATSAPDRGALGVEQFF,TGTGCCACCAGTGCCCCGGACAGGGGCGCCTTGGGGGTCGAGCAGTTCTTC
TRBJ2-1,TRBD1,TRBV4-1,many,CASSDRQGLTENEQFF,TGCGCCAGCAGCGACCGACAGGGCCTAACGGAGAATGAGCAGTTCTTC
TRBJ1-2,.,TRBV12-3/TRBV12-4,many,CASSFLAGDGYTF,TGTGCCAGCAGTTTCCTAGCGGGGGATGGCTACACCTTC
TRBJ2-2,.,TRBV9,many,CASSVGPIGGELFF,TGTGCCAGCAGCGTAGGCCCGATAGGAGGGGAGCTGTTTTTT
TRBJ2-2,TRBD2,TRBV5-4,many,CASSPTHSGVNTGELFF,TGTGCCAGCAGCCCAACGCATAGCGGGGTTAACACCGGGGAGCTGTTTTTT
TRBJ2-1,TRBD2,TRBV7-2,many,CASSLTSWEGRYNEQFF,TGTGCCAGCAGCTTAACATCGTGGGAGGGTCGGTACAATGAGCAGTTCTTC
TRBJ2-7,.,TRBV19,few,CASSMGANEQYF,TGTGCCAGTAGTATGGGGGCAAACGAGCAGTACTTC
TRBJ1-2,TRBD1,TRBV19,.,CASSPRDLQIQGHPDGYTF,TGTGCCAGTAGCCCCCGGGATCTTCAAATACAGGGGCACCCTGATGGCTACACCTTC
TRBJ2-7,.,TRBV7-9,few,CASIPRRRERAYEQYF,TGTGCCAGCATCCCCCGACGGAGGGAAAGGGCCTACGAGCAGTACTTC
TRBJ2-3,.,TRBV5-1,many,CASSLALAPTDTQYF,TGCGCCAGCAGCTTGGCGCTAGCACCCACAGATACGCAGTATTTT
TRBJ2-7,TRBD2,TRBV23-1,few,CASSQGRLAGDYEQYF,TGCGCCAGCAGTCAAGGAAGACTAGCGGGAGATTACGAGCAGTACTTC
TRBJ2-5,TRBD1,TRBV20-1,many,CSATLGTGGETQYF,TGCAGTGCTACCCTAGGGACAGGGGGAGAGACCCAGTACTTC
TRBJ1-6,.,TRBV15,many,CATSRDLGVNSPLHF,TGTGCCACCAGCAGAGATCTTGGGGTGAATTCACCCCTCCACTTT
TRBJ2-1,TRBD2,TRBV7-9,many,CASSPGLARDNEQFF,TGTGCCAGCAGCCCCGGACTAGCGAGAGACAATGAGCAGTTCTTC
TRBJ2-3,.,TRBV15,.,CATSRDHEGIPTDMQYF,TGTGCCACCAGCAGAGATCACGAGGGTATCCCCACAGATATGCAGTATTTT
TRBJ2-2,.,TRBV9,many,CASSQTVGELFF,TGTGCCAGCAGCCAGACCGTTGGGGAGCTGTTTTTT
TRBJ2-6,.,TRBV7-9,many,CASSAPGANVLTF,TGTGCCAGCAGCGCTCCTGGGGCCAACGTCCTGACTTTC
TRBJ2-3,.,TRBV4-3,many,CASSQDGGNTDTQYF,TGCGCCAGCAGCCAAGATGGGGGGAACACAGATACGCAGTATTTT
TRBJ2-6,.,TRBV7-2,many,CASRPGQGPSGANVLTF,TGTGCCAGCAGACCGGGACAAGGGCCCTCTGGGGCCAACGTCCTGACTTTC
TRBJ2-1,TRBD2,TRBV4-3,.,CASSWELAVSSYNEQFF,TGCGCCAGCAGCTGGGAGCTAGCGGTTAGCTCCTACAATGAGCAGTTCTTC
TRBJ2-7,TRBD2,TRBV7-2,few,CASQAGAPYEQYF,TGTGCCAGCCAAGCGGGAGCTCCCTACGAGCAGTACTTC
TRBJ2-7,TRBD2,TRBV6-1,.,CASSATPREGYEQYF,TGTGCCAGCAGTGCGACCCCCAGGGAGGGCTACGAGCAGTACTTC
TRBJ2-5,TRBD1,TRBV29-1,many,CSVARTGQETQYF,TGCAGCGTTGCTAGGACAGGCCAAGAGACCCAGTACTTC
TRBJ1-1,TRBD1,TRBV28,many,CASSFPRKGAGEAFF,TGTGCCAGCAGTTTTCCTCGGAAGGGGGCCGGTGAAGCTTTCTTT
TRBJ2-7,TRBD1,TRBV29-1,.,CSVSETGSFGEQYF,TGCAGCGTTTCGGAGACAGGGAGTTTCGGGGAGCAGTACTTC
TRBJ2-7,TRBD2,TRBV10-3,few,CAISESTSGQDPYEQYF,TGTGCCATCAGTGAGTCGACTAGCGGGCAAGATCCCTACGAGCAGTACTTC
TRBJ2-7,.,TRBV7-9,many,CASSFPGLDEQYF,TGTGCCAGCAGCTTTCCAGGGTTAGACGAGCAGTACTTC
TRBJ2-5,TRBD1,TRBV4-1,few,CASSQDGTGGTQYF,TGCGCCAGCAGCCAAGATGGGACAGGGGGGACCCAGTACTTC
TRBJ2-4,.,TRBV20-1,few,CSARALRGGGPETKNIQYF,TGCAGTGCTAGAGCCCTGAGAGGGGGGGGGCCTGAGACCAAAAACATTCAGTACTTC
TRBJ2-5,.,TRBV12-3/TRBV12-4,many,CASSRDRETQYF,TGTGCCAGCAGCCGCGACAGGGAGACCCAGTACTTC
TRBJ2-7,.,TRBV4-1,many,CASSQGAPPGEQYF,TGCGCCAGCAGCCAAGGAGCTCCCCCGGGCGAGCAGTACTTC
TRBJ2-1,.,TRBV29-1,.,CSVEGRLAYNEQFF,TGCAGCGTTGAAGGCCGACTAGCCTACAATGAGCAGTTCTTC
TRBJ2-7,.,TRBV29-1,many,CSVEEDRGYEQYF,TGCAGCGTTGAAGAGGACCGCGGCTACGAGCAGTACTTC
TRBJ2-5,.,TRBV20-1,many,CSARKTGRLQETQYF,TGCAGTGCTAGAAAGACAGGGAGGCTGCAAGAGACCCAGTACTTC
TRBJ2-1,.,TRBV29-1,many,CSVRGGAYNEQFF,TGCAGCGTCCGGGGCGGGGCCTACAATGAGCAGTTCTTC
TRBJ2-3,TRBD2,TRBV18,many,CASAQLAGGTDTQYF,TGTGCCAGCGCCCAACTAGCGGGAGGCACAGATACGCAGTATTTT
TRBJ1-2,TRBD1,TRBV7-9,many,CASSLLGQGTNYGYTF,TGTGCCAGCAGCTTATTAGGACAGGGGACTAACTATGGCTACACCTTC
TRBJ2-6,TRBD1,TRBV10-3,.,CAISKDRVYYGANVLTF,TGTGCCATCAGCAAAGACAGGGTCTATTATGGGGCCAACGTCCTGACTTTC
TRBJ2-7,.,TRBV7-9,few,CASSLILGGFNEQYF,TGTGCCAGCAGCTTAATTCTTGGGGGCTTTAACGAGCAGTACTTC
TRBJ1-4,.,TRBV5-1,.,CASSLGDGDEKLFF,TGCGCCAGCAGCTTGGGGGACGGGGATGAAAAACTGTTTTTT